The T cell receptor (beta chain) described here comes from a study of blood T cell repertoires in COVID-19. There are 16 residues in the CDR3. In germline, CDR1 is SGHNT, CDR2 YENEEA. V lost 2 bases, J lost 2 bases, and 7 bases stayed unmatched. In Cohort 3, a recovered donor had either two negative PCRs, clearance, or symptom resolution. Original processing methods: Counts of nucleated cells, estimated from reference gene primer amplification, were obtained. The assay was immunoSEQ multiplex PCR, and TCRdb's table has in-frame clones only and misses some. V and J calls and clone size are given by that table; D and trimming were obtained from the DNA. This table has under 300,000 clones, around 80% appearing once.

The TCR was taken from a man in his forties who had recovered from COVID-19. The V and J genes are TRBV11-3 and TRBJ2-3; the match to TRBD2 covers 7 bases. Source material: PBMCs or T cells enriched from blood (not recorded which). The DNA for the CDR3 is TGTGCCAGCAGCTTACGAGGCGGGAGATTCACAGATACGCAGTATTTT. Its protein product is CASSLRGGRFTDTQYF.